This TCR beta chain was sequenced during a study of blood T cell repertoires in COVID-19. Trimming took off 1 base at V and 7 bases at J, with 16 bases between the two ends. The CDR3 is 15 residues long. Germline lookup yields CDR1 SGHTA and CDR2 FQGTGA. Sequenced by immunoSEQ multiplex PCR; TCRdb stores in-frame clones only, minus some. This repertoire shows under 250,000 clones, 89% found once; its top ten account for about 4%. This sequence joins TRBV7-3 and TRBJ1-1; possible D gene TRBD1, 6 bases. The receptor comes from a woman under 40 with acute COVID-19. Sequencing was performed on PBMCs or T cells enriched from blood (not recorded which). DNA of the CDR3: TGTGCCAGCAGCTTAATGGGAGGGGGACGCAGTGAAGCTTTCTTT. Protein sequence: CASSLMGGGRSEAFF. Full variable domain (rest looked up from reference TRBV7-3 and TRBJ1-1): GAGVSQTPSNKVTEKGKYVELRCDPISGHTALYWYRQSLGQGPEFLIYFQGTGAADDSGLPNDRFFAVRPEGSVSTLKIQRTERGDSAVYLCASSLMGGGRSEAFFGQGTRLTVV.